The 31 T cell receptor beta chains below were found in one sample sequenced in a study of response to subunit inactivated influenza vaccine. Via MiXCR, TCRdb re-called the RT-PCR reads, giving one row per CDR3 protein. The table has around 490,000 distinct CDR3 sequences, less than 8% seen once. Sequencing was performed on PBMCs from blood, taken about 23 months after vaccination. These TCRs come from a man in his fifties or sixties who received an inactivated influenza vaccine.

This clonotype has a count of ten or more. The chain is built from TRBV29-1 and TRBJ1-5; perhaps TRBD1 as D (5 bases). The CDR3 length is 13 residues. V shed 6 bases and J shed 7 bases, with 16 bases lying between them. Germline lookup yields CDR1 SQVTM and CDR2 ANQGSEA. This chain's CDR3 is CSVAGATGQPQHF. DNA of the CDR3: TGCAGCGTCGCCGGGGCCACCGGGCAGCCCCAGCATTTT.

The table lists this clonotype with many counts. The V and J genes are TRBV7-2 and TRBJ2-1; 9 nucleotides agree with TRBD2. V was clipped by 1 base and J by 9 bases; unmatched bases: 10. Per the germline V gene, CDR1 is SGHTA and CDR2 is FQGNSA. This CDR3 has 16 residues. This CDR3 is CASSLEGGGVLGEQFF. DNA for the CDR3: TGTGCCAGCAGCTTAGAGGGCGGGGGGGTTCTGGGTGAGCAGTTCTTC.

The chain combines TRBV7-9 with TRBJ1-4, with D maybe TRBD1 (6 bases). CDR3 length: 16 amino acids. CDR1 is SEHNR, CDR2 FQNEAQ, per germline (reference sequence). V lost 5 bases and J 4 bases, leaving 17 bases between the germline ends. Written as DNA, the CDR3 is TGTGCCAGCAGCACGACAGGAGGATTCGTTAATGAAAAACTGTTTTTT. This encodes CASSTTGGFVNEKLFF. The full variable domain, its missing parts supplied by reference TRBV7-9 and TRBJ1-4, is DTGVSQNPRHKITKRGQNVTFRCDPISEHNRLYWYRQTLGQGPEFLTYFQNEAQLEKSRLLSDRFSAERPKGSFSTLEIQRTEQGDSAMYLCASSTTGGFVNEKLFFGSGTQLSVL.

The chain joins TRBV6-2 or TRBV6-3 to TRBJ2-7; the D gene is possibly TRBD1 (6 bases). V dropped 6 bases and J dropped 0 bases, with 12 bases sitting between them. The CDR3 length is 14 residues. Germline V gene sequence: CDR1 MNHEY, CDR2 SVGEGT. The CDR3 bases are TGTGCCAGCAGCTATCCGGGACACTCCTACGAGCAGTACTTC. Encoded protein: CASSYPGHSYEQYF.

This clonotype was detected once. The chain combines TRBV11-2 with TRBJ2-1; 7 positions agree with TRBD1. CDR1 is SGHAT and CDR2 is FQNNGV in the germline V gene. This CDR3 has 15 amino acids. The junction had 12 bases not matched to a gene; V was cut back by 4 bases and J by 9 bases. The CDR3 region is CASSWGQTPAGEQFF. CDR3 bases: TGTGCCAGCAGCTGGGGACAGACTCCGGCGGGTGAGCAGTTCTTC. The whole variable domain, remainder taken from reference TRBV11-2 and TRBJ2-1, is EAGVAQSPRYKIIEKRQSVAFWCNPISGHATLYWYQQILGQGPKLLIQFQNNGVVDDSQLPKDRFSAERLKGVDSTLKIQPAKLEDSAVYLCASSWGQTPAGEQFFGPGTRLTVL.

This clonotype was seen only a few times. CDR3 nucleotides: TGTGCCAGCAACAGATCTCCGGGACAGGGGCTATGGCAGCCCCAGCATTTT. It yields the protein CASNRSPGQGLWQPQHF. The chain joins TRBV6-1 to TRBJ1-5; 10 positions match TRBD1. The germline gives CDR1 MNHNS, CDR2 SASEGT. J gave up 7 bases and V 7 bases, and 16 bases lay outside the gene matches. The CDR3 totals 17 residues.

There are many counts of this clonotype. This sequence joins TRBV10-3 and TRBJ2-2, with 13 nucleotides matching TRBD2. Unmatched junction bases numbered 5, after V lost 6 bases and J lost 7 bases. The CDR3 extends over 15 amino acids. Germline loops: CDR1 ENHRY, CDR2 SYGVKD. This chain's CDR3 is CAIRGLAGVGGELFF. CDR3 DNA: TGTGCCATCAGAGGACTAGCGGGAGTTGGCGGGGAGCTGTTTTTT.

The chain joins TRBV6-2 or TRBV6-3 to TRBJ1-1; 7 bases are shared with TRBD1. There are 14 residues in the CDR3. Germline CDR1 MNHEY, CDR2 SVGEGT. V shed 7 bases and J 1 base; nucleotides not matched to a gene: 6. CDR3 in DNA: TGTGCCAGCACCGACAGGGTTTGGAACACTGAAGCTTTCTTT. This codes for CASTDRVWNTEAFF.

This clonotype has at least ten counts. This chain uses TRBV10-3 with TRBJ2-2; possible D gene TRBD2, 5 bases. Trimming pared 3 bases from V and 4 bases from J, leaving 9 bases between. Germline V gene lookup returns CDR1 ENHRY and CDR2 SYGVKD. CDR3 size: 14 residues. The CDR3 coding sequence is TGTGCCATCAGTGACGCGGGTGGCACCGGGGAGCTGTTTTTT. Its protein is CAISDAGGTGELFF.

This clonotype has only a few counts. V is TRBV5-1 and J is TRBJ1-5, with D unclear. The CDR3 runs to 14 residues. V lost 6 bases and J lost 2, with 12 bases in between. Germline-derived CDR1 and CDR2 are SGHRS and YFSETQ. CDR3 in DNA: TGCGCCAGCAAGGCAGGTCTCGGCAATCAGCCCCAGCATTTT. This encodes CASKAGLGNQPQHF. Looking up the rest from reference TRBV5-1 and TRBJ1-5 gives the full variable domain: KAGVTQTPRYLIKTRGQQVTLSCSPISGHRSVSWYQQTPGQGLQFLFEYFSETQRNKGNFPGRFSGRQFSNSRSEMNVSTLELGDSALYLCASKAGLGNQPQHFGDGTRLSIL.

This clonotype occurred a few times. Here the CDR3 DNA reads TGTGCCAGCAGTTACTCCTCGGGGCTGGGTAAGAATGAGCAGTTCTTC. Encoded protein: CASSYSSGLGKNEQFF. J is TRBJ2-1 and V is TRBV6-5; D assignment may be TRBD1 or TRBD2 (5 bases each). Germline assignment: CDR1 MNHEY and CDR2 SVGAGI. The germline V and J ends were trimmed by 0 bases and 7 bases, with 16 bases remaining between them. This CDR3 comprises 16 residues.

The chain employs TRBV4-3 and TRBJ1-1; D uncertain. Germline CDR1 LGHNA, CDR2 YSLEER. Trimming removed 1 base at V and 6 bases at J, with 6 bases between. The CDR3 is 12 residues long. The CDR3 protein is CASSQGVSEAFF. The CDR3 DNA reads as TGCGCCAGCAGCCAAGGGGTATCTGAAGCTTTCTTT.

The chain joins TRBV12-3 or TRBV12-4 to TRBJ1-6; D ambiguous. The CDR3 runs 13 residues. The V end lost 3 bases, the J end lost 5 bases, and 5 bases lay between the germline ends. The CDR3 protein is CASSFPDNSPLHF. The CDR3 nucleotides read TGTGCCAGCAGTTTCCCGGATAATTCACCCCTCCACTTT.

The chain is built from TRBV29-1 and TRBJ2-1; 9 bases agree with TRBD1. Looked up from germline, CDR1 is SQVTM and CDR2 is ANQGSEA. There are 14 residues in the CDR3. J gave up 7 bases and V 7 bases, and 11 bases lay outside the gene matches. The CDR3 spells CSAAKGQGLNEQFF. The DNA of the CDR3 is TGCAGCGCGGCTAAGGGACAGGGATTGAATGAGCAGTTCTTC.

The chain combines TRBV20-1 with TRBJ1-2; D is perhaps TRBD1 (5 bases). V gave up 3 bases and J gave up 13 bases, with 18 bases separating them. Per the germline V gene, CDR1 is DFQATT and CDR2 is SNEGSKA (reference sequence). The CDR3 spans 12 residues. The CDR3 sequence is CSASSGRYWFTF. The CDR3 DNA follows: TGCAGTGCTAGCTCGGGACGTTACTGGTTCACCTTC.

This clonotype was counted ten times or more. V is TRBV9 and J is TRBJ1-4, with a possible D match to TRBD1 (5 bases). The CDR3 is 12 amino acids. The germline V gene encodes CDR1 SGDLS and CDR2 YYNGEE. V shed 3 bases and J shed 5 bases, with 5 bases lying between them. CDR3 residues: CASSGGNEKLFF. Here the CDR3 DNA reads TGTGCCAGCAGCGGGGGCAATGAAAAACTGTTTTTT.

This clonotype was picked up many times. The rearrangement joins TRBV10-3 to TRBJ2-5, with a weak D call TRBD1 (6 bases). V was trimmed by 3 bases and J by 4 bases, leaving 15 bases between them. This CDR3 is 15 amino acids long. Germline V gives CDR1 ENHRY, CDR2 SYGVKD. The CDR3 DNA sequence: TGTGCCATCAGTGACCTGACAGGTGCCGGAGAGACCCAGTACTTC. It is translated as CAISDLTGAGETQYF.

CDR3 region: CASSLEMGWTGELFF. In nucleotides, the CDR3 is TGCGCCAGCAGCTTGGAGATGGGATGGACCGGGGAGCTGTTTTTT. The V and J genes are TRBV5-1 and TRBJ2-2; D call uncertain. Trimming pared 0 bases from V and 5 bases from J, leaving 11 bases between. CDR1 SGHRS and CDR2 YFSETQ come from the germline V gene. There are 15 residues in the CDR3.

On this clonotype: The junction departs from germline at one end; a sequencing error may be responsible. The chain links TRBV3-1 to TRBJ2-1; 8 nucleotides agree with TRBD2. The CDR3 is made up of 17 amino acids. Germline values: CDR1 LGHDT, CDR2 YNNKEL (reference sequence). This chain's CDR3 is CASRQDAVGLGYNEQFF. CDR3 nucleotides: TGTGCCAGCAGACAAGATGCTGTGGGACTAGGTTACAATGAGCAGTTCTTC.

This chain uses TRBV29-1 with TRBJ2-2; D is unclear. This CDR3 has 13 amino acids. Per germline, CDR1 SQVTM and CDR2 ANQGSEA. Trimming took off 4 bases at V and 2 bases at J, with 8 bases between the two ends. In DNA form, the CDR3 reads TGCAGCGTTGCCCAGCCCAACACCGGGGAGCTGTTTTTT. Its protein is CSVAQPNTGELFF.

The rearrangement uses TRBV29-1 and TRBJ1-3; D is unclear. Trimming stripped 2 bases from V and 4 bases from J, with 9 bases between. Germline V CDR1 and CDR2: SQVTM, ANQGSEA. CDR3 length: 13 amino acids. CDR3 loop: CSVERISGNTIYF. For the CDR3, the DNA is TGCAGCGTTGAACGCATATCAGGAAACACCATATATTTT.

The chain has TRBV24-1 and TRBJ2-3; no clear D gene. Per the germline V gene, CDR1 is KGHDR and CDR2 is SFDVKD. CDR3 length: 14 amino acids. V was clipped by 4 bases and J by 2 bases, with 9 bases between them. The CDR3 loop reads CATSDDGFTDTQYF. The CDR3 nucleotides are TGTGCCACCAGTGACGACGGATTCACAGATACGCAGTATTTT.

This clonotype turned up a few times. The V call is TRBV9, the J call TRBJ1-2; 10 positions match TRBD1. V trimming: 3 bases; J trimming: 5 bases; junction bases outside the gene matches: 4. Germline assignment: CDR1 SGDLS and CDR2 YYNGEE. There are 14 residues in the CDR3. The CDR3 nucleotides read TGTGCCAGCAGCGCCGGGACAGGGGAATATGGCTACACCTTC. This gives the protein CASSAGTGEYGYTF.

This clonotype came up a few times. V is TRBV28 and J is TRBJ1-2; TRBD1 matches at 8 bases. CDR1 and CDR2 (germline): MDHEN, SYDVKM. The CDR3 is made up of 14 amino acids. Trimming took 10 bases from V and 0 from J; bases not matched to a gene: 7. The CDR3 loop is CATFGQGTNYGYTF. The CDR3 DNA is TGTGCCACCTTCGGACAGGGAACTAACTATGGCTACACCTTC.

This clonotype was seen many times. The genes are TRBV12-3 or TRBV12-4 and TRBJ2-7; D is ambiguous. Deletions cut 3 bases from V and 3 bases from J, with 6 bases between. The CDR3 is made up of 12 amino acids. As DNA, the CDR3 is TGTGCCAGCAGTTTGGCTTTCTACGAGCAGTACTTC. Amino acid sequence: CASSLAFYEQYF.

This clonotype was picked up a small number of times. The chain recombines TRBV19 with TRBJ1-5; tentatively, D is TRBD1 (5 bases). V was pared by 5 bases and J by 4 bases, with 15 bases between. The germline V gene has CDR1 LNHDA and CDR2 SQIVND (reference sequence). This CDR3 comprises 15 residues. CDR3 protein: CASSPWGGGNQPQHF. The CDR3 DNA reads as TGTGCCAGTAGTCCTTGGGGGGGAGGGAATCAGCCCCAGCATTTT.

This clonotype was found a few times. The chain carries TRBV5-1 and TRBJ2-5; 8 bases are a match to TRBD2. The J segment lost 5 bases and the V segment lost 3 bases, leaving 9 bases of the junction unmatched. This CDR3 is 15 amino acids long. Germline V lookup: CDR1 SGHRS, CDR2 YFSETQ. CDR3: CASSSGGGSGETQYF. In nucleotides, the CDR3 is TGCGCCAGCAGCTCCGGGGGGGGCAGCGGTGAGACCCAGTACTTC.

V and J are TRBV5-1 and TRBJ2-3, with D perhaps matching TRBD1 (6 bases). Germline V gene sequence: CDR1 SGHRS, CDR2 YFSETQ. CDR3 length equals 15 residues. Trimming removed 4 bases at V and 5 bases at J, with 17 bases between. The DNA of the CDR3 is TGCGCCAGCAGCCCGTCGGCCAGGGGAGTAGATACGCAGTATTTT. This sequence encodes CASSPSARGVDTQYF.

The chain links TRBV28 to TRBJ2-3, with 9 bases matching TRBD2. There are 15 residues in the CDR3. The germline V gene has CDR1 MDHEN and CDR2 SYDVKM. Trimming at V came to 5 bases and at J to 6 bases, leaving 9 bases not matched to a gene. CDR3 loop: CASSQGLAGWDTQYF. In DNA form, the CDR3 reads TGTGCCAGCAGTCAGGGTCTAGCGGGATGGGATACGCAGTATTTT.

Comment on this clonotype: This clone may be a read error of a much larger clone one base away. V is TRBV6-2 or TRBV6-3 and J is TRBJ1-3, with D possibly TRBD1 on 6 matching bases. CDR1 MNHEY and CDR2 SVGEGT come from the germline V gene. V lost 7 bases, J lost 0 bases, and 10 bases lay in between. The CDR3 length is 14 residues. CDR3: CASKMDSSGNTIYF. The CDR3 DNA follows: TGTGCCAGCAAAATGGACAGCTCTGGAAACACCATATATTTT.

This sequence joins TRBV20-1 and TRBJ2-5; maybe TRBD2 (5 bases). The germline V gene has CDR1 DFQATT and CDR2 SNEGSKA (reference sequence). Trimming removed 3 bases from V and 5 bases from J, with 13 bases in between. The CDR3 loop spans 13 amino acids. The CDR3, as DNA: TGCAGTGCTAGTCGGGGTGTGGGGGAGACCCAGTACTTC. This codes for CSASRGVGETQYF.